This T cell receptor beta chain was sequenced in a study of cytomegalovirus exposure and HLA in healthy donors. Whole-study results and caveats: Later analysis suggested links between common viral pathogens and several top significant clusters.

Points on this clone: Its cognate antigen is unknown.

It was with 60 Vbeta and 13 Jbeta primers that the PCR ran. TCRdb's copy holds only in-frame clones and misses some; the assay was immunoSEQ multiplex PCR. This table has 200,000 to 250,000 clones, over 65% appearing once. The CDR3 is 15 residues long. The V and J ends lost 5 bases and 4 bases, in that order; junction bases with no gene match: 6. Germline V CDR1 and CDR2: SGHTA, FQGNSA. The source of this sequence is a human donor in good health. The sequencing sample was made of PBMCs. The chain links TRBV7-2 to TRBJ1-3, with 9 bases aligning to TRBD1. CDR3 nucleotide sequence: TGTGCCAGCAGCAAGCCACAGGGGGCGGGAAACACCATATATTTT. It yields the protein CASSKPQGAGNTIYF.